A selection of T cell receptor beta chains follows, all from one sample in a study of blood T cell repertoires in COVID-19. Assay: immunoSEQ multiplex PCR; the TCRdb copy retains only in-frame clones and omits some. The data show approximately 100,000 clones, 80% to 95% seen once. Specimen: peripheral blood. These receptor sequences come from an older man with acute or convalescent COVID-19. Both conserved end residues are part of each CDR3. D genes are given only for firm matches. The size field is filled for only some rows; it gives once, few, many or a size class.

v_gene	j_gene	abundance	len	d_gene	CDR3nt	CDR3aa
TRBV14	TRBJ2-3	.	14	TRBD1	TGTGCCAGCAGCCTGACAGGGGCCGCCGATACGCAGTATTTT	CASSLTGAADTQYF
TRBV11-3	TRBJ2-1	.	15	.	TGTGCCAGCAGCTTCCATCAAGGGGGAGGGTCTGAGCAGTTCTTC	CASSFHQGGGSEQFF
TRBV4-3	TRBJ1-6	.	18	TRBD1	TGCGCCAGCAGCCAAGGACAGGGGTTAAGCTCCTATAATTCACCCCTCCACTTT	CASSQGQGLSSYNSPLHF
TRBV11-3	TRBJ2-1	.	16	TRBD2	TGTGCCAGCAGCACCTGGACTAGCGGGAGTTACAATGAGCAGTTCTTC	CASSTWTSGSYNEQFF
TRBV12-3/TRBV12-4	TRBJ2-2	.	13	.	TGTGCCAGCAGTTATACAGAAACCGGGGAGCTGTTTTTT	CASSYTETGELFF
TRBV7-3	TRBJ2-1	.	15	TRBD1	TGTGCCAGCAGCTTAAGACAGGGGGGAGCCGATGAGCAGTTCTTC	CASSLRQGGADEQFF
TRBV7-6	TRBJ2-7	.	12	.	TGTGCCAGCGGTGACAGAACCTACGAGCAGTACTTC	CASGDRTYEQYF
TRBV6-2/TRBV6-3	TRBJ2-7	.	11	.	TGTGCCAGCGGCCTGGGGGGCGAGCAGTACTTC	CASGLGGEQYF
TRBV6-5	TRBJ1-1	.	13	.	TGTGCCAGCAGTTACTCTCGGGCCACGGGGGCTTTCTTT	CASSYSRATGAFF
TRBV18	TRBJ2-7	.	15	.	TGTGCCAGCTCACCTGCGGCAGGGATCGAGTACGAGCAGTACTTC	CASSPAAGIEYEQYF
TRBV2	TRBJ2-1	.	15	.	TGTGCCAGCAGGGACAGAACAAACTCCTACAATGAGCAGTTCTTC	CASRDRTNSYNEQFF
TRBV7-8	TRBJ2-7	few	14	.	TGTGCCAGCAGCTATGGAGGGGTAGCCTACGAGCAGTACTTC	CASSYGGVAYEQYF
TRBV2	TRBJ1-2	.	10	.	TGTGCCAGCAGGGCGGGAGGCTACACCTTC	CASRAGGYTF
TRBV27	TRBJ1-5	.	12	.	TGTGCCAGCAGTAACAGGGATCAGCCCCAGCATTTT	CASSNRDQPQHF
TRBV29-1	TRBJ2-1	.	12	.	TGCAGCGTTTCAGAAAGGGGCGTTGAGCAGTTCTTC	CSVSERGVEQFF
TRBV19	TRBJ1-1	.	15	.	TGTGCCAGTAACCCGGGGGTAAATATGAACACTGAAGCTTTCTTT	CASNPGVNMNTEAFF
TRBV7-6	TRBJ1-2	.	14	.	TGTGCCAGCAGCCCGAGGGAAGGCAACTATGGCTACACCTTC	CASSPREGNYGYTF
TRBV19	TRBJ2-7	.	15	TRBD2	TGTGCCAGTAGTGACCCGCGGGGGTTAACCTACGAGCAGTACTTC	CASSDPRGLTYEQYF
TRBV11-2	TRBJ1-1	.	12	.	TGTGCCAGCAGCTTAGAGAGGGTAGGAGCTTTCTTT	CASSLERVGAFF
TRBV19	TRBJ1-1	.	14	.	TGTGCCAGTAGTCGAACAGGCCTGAACACTGAAGCTTTCTTT	CASSRTGLNTEAFF
TRBV5-5	TRBJ2-7	.	15	.	TGTGCCAGCAGCCTTGTAGCTCCGAGCTCCTACGAGCAGTACTTC	CASSLVAPSSYEQYF
TRBV9	TRBJ2-1	.	16	TRBD2	TGTGCCAGCAGCGGTACTAGCGGTAGCTCCTACAATGAGCAGTTCTTC	CASSGTSGSSYNEQFF
TRBV7-8	TRBJ2-7	.	14	.	TGTGCCAGCAGCTTAGGGGGCTCGGCCTACGAGCAGTACTTC	CASSLGGSAYEQYF
TRBV2	TRBJ1-4	.	14	.	TGTGCCAGCAGTTTATATGCAACTAATGAAAAACTGTTTTTT	CASSLYATNEKLFF
TRBV3-1/TRBV3-2	TRBJ1-1	.	12	.	TGTGCCAGCAGCTTACAGGGTATTGAAGCTTTCTTT	CASSLQGIEAFF
TRBV6-5	TRBJ1-4	.	14	.	TGTGCCAGCAGTTATGACAGGTTGAATGAAAAACTGTTTTTT	CASSYDRLNEKLFF
TRBV27	TRBJ2-7	.	14	.	TGTGCCAGCAGTTTTCAGGGGTCAACCTACGAGCAGTACTTC	CASSFQGSTYEQYF
TRBV7-6	TRBJ1-1	.	14	TRBD1	TGTGCCAGCAGCGCGGACAGGGGCGGGACTGAAGCTTTCTTT	CASSADRGGTEAFF
TRBV7-8	TRBJ1-2	once	16	.	TGTGCCAGCAGCCTAAGACGGACGGGGGCTAACTATGGCTACACCTTC	CASSLRRTGANYGYTF
TRBV24-1	TRBJ1-2	.	14	TRBD1	TGTGCCACCAGTGATCCCGGGACAGGTTCCGGCTACACCTTC	CATSDPGTGSGYTF
TRBV6-4	TRBJ1-1	.	14	.	TGTGCCAGCAGTCAACAGGGTTGGGGCACTGAAGCTTTCTTT	CASSQQGWGTEAFF
TRBV27	TRBJ1-2	once	15	.	TGTGCCAGCAGTCCCCGGGAGGTCCTCTTCTATGGCTACACCTTC	CASSPREVLFYGYTF
TRBV6-2/TRBV6-3	TRBJ2-7	.	18	TRBD2	TGTGCCAGCAGTTACCCGGGACTAGCGGGGGCCAGCTCCTACGAGCAGTACTTC	CASSYPGLAGASSYEQYF
TRBV20-1	TRBJ1-2	.	16	TRBD1	TGCAGTGCTAGTTCGGACAGGGGCTTCTGGCCCAATGGCTACACCTTC	CSASSDRGFWPNGYTF
TRBV30	TRBJ1-2	.	11	.	TGTGCCTGGAGTCTCGCGGGGCGAGTTACCTTC	CAWSLAGRVTF
TRBV5-1	TRBJ2-7	.	15	TRBD1	TGCGCCAGCAGTTCGGACAGGGGACCCTACTACGAGCAGTACTTC	CASSSDRGPYYEQYF
TRBV19	TRBJ1-5	.	16	.	TGTGCCAGTAGTATAGATCCGCCGCCGGGGGATCAGCCCCAGCATTTT	CASSIDPPPGDQPQHF
TRBV4-1	TRBJ1-2	.	17	.	TGCGCCAGCAGCCAAGATCAAGGGGCGAACTTTAACTATGGCTACACCTTC	CASSQDQGANFNYGYTF
TRBV18	TRBJ1-1	.	16	.	TGTGCCAGCTCATTACATGGGTCAGGGATGAACACTGAAGCTTTCTTT	CASSLHGSGMNTEAFF
TRBV5-1	TRBJ2-7	.	15	TRBD2	TGCGCCAGCAGCTTTGCAGCGGGAGTTTCCTACGAGCAGTACTTC	CASSFAAGVSYEQYF
TRBV28	TRBJ1-1	.	12	.	TGTGCCAGCAGTAATCGGGACACTGAAGCTTTCTTT	CASSNRDTEAFF
TRBV10-3	TRBJ2-3	once	18	TRBD1	TGTGCCATCAGTTCAGGCCCCTGGACAGGGAAAAGCACAGATACGCAGTATTTT	CAISSGPWTGKSTDTQYF
TRBV18	TRBJ2-7	.	15	.	TGTGCCAGCTCATCCTTCGCTCGTACAACCTACGAGCAGTACTTC	CASSSFARTTYEQYF
TRBV6-5	TRBJ2-2	.	12	.	TGTGCCAGCAGTTACCCTCCTGGCGGGCTGTTTTTT	CASSYPPGGLFF
TRBV19	TRBJ1-2	.	13	.	TGTGCCAGTAGTATAGTAAGGGGCTATGGCTACACCTTC	CASSIVRGYGYTF
TRBV18	TRBJ1-2	.	15	.	TGTGCCAGCTCACCACGCGGGGTGCTTAACTATGGCTACACCTTC	CASSPRGVLNYGYTF
TRBV7-9	TRBJ1-4	.	14	TRBD1	TGTGCCAGCAAACAGGGGTTCTTTAATGAAAAACTGTTTTTT	CASKQGFFNEKLFF
TRBV29-1	TRBJ1-5	.	16	TRBD1	TGCAGCGTGATACCGGGACAGGGGTTGAGCAATCAGCCCCAGCATTTT	CSVIPGQGLSNQPQHF
TRBV14	TRBJ2-3	.	15	.	TGTGCCAGCAGCCAAGTTACGGGGTACACAGATACGCAGTATTTT	CASSQVTGYTDTQYF
TRBV9	TRBJ2-1	.	13	.	TGTGCCAGCAGCGTAGTGTCCTCCAATGAGCAGTTCTTC	CASSVVSSNEQFF
TRBV4-2	TRBJ1-5	.	16	TRBD1	TGTGCCAGCAGCCAGGAAACAGGGGACTCCAATCAGCCCCAGCATTTT	CASSQETGDSNQPQHF
TRBV10-1	TRBJ1-2	.	13	.	TGCGCCAGCAGTGCCTACAGGGACTATGGCTACACCTTC	CASSAYRDYGYTF
TRBV27	TRBJ1-5	.	13	.	TGTGCCAGCAGTCCCGAACTTACCCGGCCCCAGCATTTT	CASSPELTRPQHF
TRBV5-1	TRBJ2-4	.	17	TRBD1	TGCGCCAGCAGCTTGGGGGACAGGGGGCTAGCCAAAAACATTCAGTACTTC	CASSLGDRGLAKNIQYF
TRBV2	TRBJ1-1	.	11	.	TGTGCCAGCAGAGGGGTTACTGAAGCTTTCTTT	CASRGVTEAFF